This TCR beta chain was sequenced in a study of T cells after posttransplantation cyclophosphamide. This clone showed up many times. One end of the junction does not line up with germline, which may come from a read error. Measured with immunoSEQ multiplex PCR; TCRdb has only the in-frame clones, and not every one. The sample yields approximately 26,000 clones, without any singletons. The CDR3 runs 13 residues. CDR1 is SGHTA, CDR2 FQGNSA, per germline. The chain combines TRBV7-2 with TRBJ1-2; perhaps TRBD1 as D (6 bases). The clonotype comes from a woman aged 50 to 60 in good health, CMV-negative, and a related stem cell transplant donor. The sequenced material came from PBMCs. CDR3: CASSLYLQGWEIF. CDR3 DNA sequence: TGTGCCAGCAGCTTGTATTTACAGGGTTGGGAAATTTTC.